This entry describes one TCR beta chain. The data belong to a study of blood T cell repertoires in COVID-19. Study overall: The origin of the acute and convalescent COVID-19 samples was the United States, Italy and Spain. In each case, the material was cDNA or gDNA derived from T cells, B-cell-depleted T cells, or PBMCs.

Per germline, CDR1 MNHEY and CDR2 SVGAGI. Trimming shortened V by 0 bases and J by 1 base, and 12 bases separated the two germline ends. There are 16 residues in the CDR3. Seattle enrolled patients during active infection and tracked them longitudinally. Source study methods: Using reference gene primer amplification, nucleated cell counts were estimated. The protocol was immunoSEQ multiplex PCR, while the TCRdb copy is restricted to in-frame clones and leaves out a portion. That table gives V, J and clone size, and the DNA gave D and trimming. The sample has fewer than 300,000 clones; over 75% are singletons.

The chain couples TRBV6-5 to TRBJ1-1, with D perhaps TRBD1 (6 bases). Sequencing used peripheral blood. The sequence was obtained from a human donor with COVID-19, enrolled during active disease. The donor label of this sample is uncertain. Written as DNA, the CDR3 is TGTGCCAGCAGTTACTCGATAGGGGACAAGAACACTGAAGCTTTCTTT. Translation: CASSYSIGDKNTEAFF.